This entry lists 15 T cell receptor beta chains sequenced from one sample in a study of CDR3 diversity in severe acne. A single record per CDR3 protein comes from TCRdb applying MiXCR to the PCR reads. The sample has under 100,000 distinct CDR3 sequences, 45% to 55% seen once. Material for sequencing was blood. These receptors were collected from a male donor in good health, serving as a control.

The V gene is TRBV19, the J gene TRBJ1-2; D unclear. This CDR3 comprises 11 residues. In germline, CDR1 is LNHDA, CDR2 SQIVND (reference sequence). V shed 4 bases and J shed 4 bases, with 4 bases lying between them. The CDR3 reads CASSKTYGYTF. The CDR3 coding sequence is TGTGCCAGTAGTAAAACCTATGGCTACACCTTC.

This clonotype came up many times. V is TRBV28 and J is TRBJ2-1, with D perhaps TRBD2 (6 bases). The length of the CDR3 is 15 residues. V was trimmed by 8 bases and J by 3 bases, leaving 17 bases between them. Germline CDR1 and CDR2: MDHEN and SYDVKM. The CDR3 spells CASLLGGANYNEQFF. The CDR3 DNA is TGTGCCAGCCTACTGGGCGGGGCCAACTACAATGAGCAGTTCTTC.

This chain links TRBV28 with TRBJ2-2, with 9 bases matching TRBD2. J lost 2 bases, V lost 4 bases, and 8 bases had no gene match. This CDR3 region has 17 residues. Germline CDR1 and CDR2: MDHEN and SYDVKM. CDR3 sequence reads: CASSSLPLAGNTGELFF. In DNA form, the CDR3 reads TGTGCCAGCAGTTCACTGCCTCTAGCGGGAAACACCGGGGAGCTGTTTTTT.

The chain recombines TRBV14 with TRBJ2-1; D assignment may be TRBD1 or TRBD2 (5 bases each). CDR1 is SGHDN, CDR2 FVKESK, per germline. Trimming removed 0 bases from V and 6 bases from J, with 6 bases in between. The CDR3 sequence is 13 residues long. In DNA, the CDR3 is TGTGCCAGCAGCCAAGAGAGGGGCAATGAGCAGTTCTTC. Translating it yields CASSQERGNEQFF. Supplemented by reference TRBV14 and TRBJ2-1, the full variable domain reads EAGVTQFPSHSVIEKGQTVTLRCDPISGHDNLYWYRRVMGKEIKFLLHFVKESKQDESGMPNNRFLAERTGGTYSTLKVQPAELEDSGVYFCASSQERGNEQFFGPGTRLTVL.

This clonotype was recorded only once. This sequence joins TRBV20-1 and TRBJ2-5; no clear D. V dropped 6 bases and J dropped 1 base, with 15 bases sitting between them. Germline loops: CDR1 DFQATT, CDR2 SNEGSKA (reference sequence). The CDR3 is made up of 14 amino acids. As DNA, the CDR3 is TGCAGTGCCAGCAGTTACTCGCCCCAAGAGACCCAGTACTTC. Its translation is CSASSYSPQETQYF.

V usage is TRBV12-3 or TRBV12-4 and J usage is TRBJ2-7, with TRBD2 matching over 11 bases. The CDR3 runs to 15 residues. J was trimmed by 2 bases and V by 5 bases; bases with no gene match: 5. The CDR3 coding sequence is TGTGCCAGCAGTGGGGGGACTAGCGGAACCTACGAGCAGTACTTC. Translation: CASSGGTSGTYEQYF.

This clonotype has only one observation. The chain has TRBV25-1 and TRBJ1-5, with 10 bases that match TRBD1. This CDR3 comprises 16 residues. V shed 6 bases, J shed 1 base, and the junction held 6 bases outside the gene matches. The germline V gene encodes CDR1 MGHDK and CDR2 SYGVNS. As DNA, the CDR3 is TGTGCCAGCAGCCTTGACAGGGGGCCGAGCAATCAGCCCCAGCATTTT. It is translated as CASSLDRGPSNQPQHF. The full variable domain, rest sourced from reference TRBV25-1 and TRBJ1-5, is EADIYQTPRYLVIGTGKKITLECSQTMGHDKMYWYQQDPGMELHLIHYSYGVNSTEKGDLSSESTVSRIRTEHFPLTLESARPSHTSQYLCASSLDRGPSNQPQHFGDGTRLSIL.

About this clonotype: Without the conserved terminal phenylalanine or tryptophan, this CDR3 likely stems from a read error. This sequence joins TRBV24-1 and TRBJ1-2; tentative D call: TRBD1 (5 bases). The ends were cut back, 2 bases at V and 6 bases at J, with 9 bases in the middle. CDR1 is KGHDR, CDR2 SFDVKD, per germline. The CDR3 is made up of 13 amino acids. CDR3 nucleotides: TGTGCCACCAGTGATTGGGACCTCGATGGCTACACCCTC. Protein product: CATSDWDLDGYTL.

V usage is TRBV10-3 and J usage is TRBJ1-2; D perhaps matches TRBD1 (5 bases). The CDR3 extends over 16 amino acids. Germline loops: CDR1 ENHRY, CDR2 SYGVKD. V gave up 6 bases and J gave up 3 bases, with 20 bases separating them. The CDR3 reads CAISHRGVLGDYGYTF. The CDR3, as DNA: TGTGCCATCAGCCACCGAGGGGTCCTGGGGGACTATGGCTACACCTTC.

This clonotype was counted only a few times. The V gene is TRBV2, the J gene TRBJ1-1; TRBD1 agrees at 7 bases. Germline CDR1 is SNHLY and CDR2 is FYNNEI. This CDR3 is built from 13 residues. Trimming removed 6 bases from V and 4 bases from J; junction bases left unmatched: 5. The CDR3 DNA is TGTGCCAGCAGCACCCAGGGGGGCACTGAAGCTTTCTTT. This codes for CASSTQGGTEAFF. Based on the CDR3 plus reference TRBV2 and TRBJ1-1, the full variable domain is EPEVTQTPSHQVTQMGQEVILRCVPISNHLYFYWYRQILGQKVEFLVSFYNNEISEKSEIFDDQFSVERPDGSNFTLKIRSTKLEDSAMYFCASSTQGGTEAFFGQGTRLTVV.

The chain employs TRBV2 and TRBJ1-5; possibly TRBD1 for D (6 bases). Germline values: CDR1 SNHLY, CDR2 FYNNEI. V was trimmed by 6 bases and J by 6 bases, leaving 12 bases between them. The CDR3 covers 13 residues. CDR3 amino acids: CASRGAEGQPQHF. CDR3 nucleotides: TGTGCCAGCAGGGGGGCGGAGGGTCAGCCCCAGCATTTT.

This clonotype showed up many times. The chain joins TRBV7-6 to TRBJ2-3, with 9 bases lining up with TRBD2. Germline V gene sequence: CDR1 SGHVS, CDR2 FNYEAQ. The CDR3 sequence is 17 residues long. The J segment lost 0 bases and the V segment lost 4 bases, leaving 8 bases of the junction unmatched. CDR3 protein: CASSSPTSGTSTDTQYF. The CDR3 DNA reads TGTGCCAGCAGCTCTCCGACTAGCGGAACTAGCACAGATACGCAGTATTTT.

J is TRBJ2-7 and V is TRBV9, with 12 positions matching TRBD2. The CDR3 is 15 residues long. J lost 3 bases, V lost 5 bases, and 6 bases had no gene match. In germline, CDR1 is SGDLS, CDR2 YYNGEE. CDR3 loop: CASSTGLAGNYEQYF. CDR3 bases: TGTGCCAGCAGTACAGGACTAGCGGGGAACTACGAGCAGTACTTC.

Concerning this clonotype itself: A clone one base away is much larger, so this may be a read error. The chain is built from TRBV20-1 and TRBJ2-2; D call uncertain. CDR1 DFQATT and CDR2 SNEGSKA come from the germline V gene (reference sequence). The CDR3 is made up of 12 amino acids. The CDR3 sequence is CSAGELTGELFF. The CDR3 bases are TGCAGTGCTGGAGAGCTCACCGGGGAGCTGTTTTTT.

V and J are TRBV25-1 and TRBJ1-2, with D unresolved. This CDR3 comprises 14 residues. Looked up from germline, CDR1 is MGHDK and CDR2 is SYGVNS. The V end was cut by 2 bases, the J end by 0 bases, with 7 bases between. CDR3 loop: CASSEQYTNYGYTF. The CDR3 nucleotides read TGTGCCAGCAGTGAACAGTATACTAACTATGGCTACACCTTC.